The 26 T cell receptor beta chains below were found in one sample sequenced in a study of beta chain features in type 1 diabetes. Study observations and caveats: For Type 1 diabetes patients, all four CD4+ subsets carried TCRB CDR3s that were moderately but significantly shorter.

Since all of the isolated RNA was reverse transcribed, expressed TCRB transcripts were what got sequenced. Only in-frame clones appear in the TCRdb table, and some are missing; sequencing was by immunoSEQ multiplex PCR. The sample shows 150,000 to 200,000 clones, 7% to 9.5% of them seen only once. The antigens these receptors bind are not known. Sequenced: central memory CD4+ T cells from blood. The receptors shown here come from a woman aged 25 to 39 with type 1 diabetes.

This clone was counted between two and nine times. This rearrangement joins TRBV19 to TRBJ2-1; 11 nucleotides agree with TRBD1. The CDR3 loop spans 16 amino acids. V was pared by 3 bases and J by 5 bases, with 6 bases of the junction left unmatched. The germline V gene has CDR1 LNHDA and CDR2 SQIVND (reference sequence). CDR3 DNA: TGTGCCAGTAGTATGGGCGGACAGGGGGCGGACAATGAGCAGTTCTTC. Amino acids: CASSMGGQGADNEQFF. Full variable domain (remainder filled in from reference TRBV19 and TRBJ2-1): DGGITQSPKYLFRKEGQNVTLSCEQNLNHDAMYWYRQDPGQGLRLIYYSQIVNDFQKGDIAEGYSVSREKKESFPLTVTSAQKNPTAFYLCASSMGGQGADNEQFFGPGTRLTVL.

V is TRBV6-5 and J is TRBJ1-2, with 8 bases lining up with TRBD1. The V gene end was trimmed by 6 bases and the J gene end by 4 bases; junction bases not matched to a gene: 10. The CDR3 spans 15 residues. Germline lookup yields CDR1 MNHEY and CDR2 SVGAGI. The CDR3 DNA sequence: TGTGCCAGCAGCCGTCAGGACAGGGTTCCCTATGGCTACACCTTC. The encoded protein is CASSRQDRVPYGYTF.

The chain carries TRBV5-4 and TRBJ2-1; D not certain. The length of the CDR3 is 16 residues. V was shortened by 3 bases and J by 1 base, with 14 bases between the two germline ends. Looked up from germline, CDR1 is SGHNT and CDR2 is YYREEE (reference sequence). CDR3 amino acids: CASSSEVAASYNEQFF. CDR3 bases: TGTGCCAGCAGCTCCGAGGTCGCGGCATCCTACAATGAGCAGTTCTTC. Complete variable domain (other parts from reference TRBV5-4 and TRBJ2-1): ETGVTQSPTHLIKTRGQQVTLRCSSQSGHNTVSWYQQALGQGPQFIFQYYREEENGRGNFPPRFSGLQFPNYSSELNVNALELDDSALYLCASSSEVAASYNEQFFGPGTRLTVL.

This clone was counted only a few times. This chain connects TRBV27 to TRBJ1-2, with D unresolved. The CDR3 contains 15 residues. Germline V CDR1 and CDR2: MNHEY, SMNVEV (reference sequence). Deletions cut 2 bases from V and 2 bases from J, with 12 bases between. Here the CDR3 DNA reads TGTGCCAGCAGTTTACTAGGGAGAGGAAACTATGGCTACACCTTC. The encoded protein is CASSLLGRGNYGYTF.

CDR3 sequence: CASSETGVAYEQYF. Here the CDR3 DNA reads TGTGCCAGCAGTGAGACGGGAGTGGCCTACGAGCAGTACTTC. The gene calls are TRBV25-1 and TRBJ2-7; a possible D gene is TRBD2 (6 bases). The V and J ends lost 3 bases and 2 bases respectively, with 11 bases between them. The CDR3 runs 14 residues. The germline gives CDR1 MGHDK, CDR2 SYGVNS.

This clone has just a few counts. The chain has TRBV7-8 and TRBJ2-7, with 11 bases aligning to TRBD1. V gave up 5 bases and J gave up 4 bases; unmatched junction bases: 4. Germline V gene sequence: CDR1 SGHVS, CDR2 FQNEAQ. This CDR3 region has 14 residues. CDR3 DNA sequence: TGTGCCAGCAGCAGAGGGGACAGGGGGTACGAGCAGTACTTC. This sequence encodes CASSRGDRGYEQYF. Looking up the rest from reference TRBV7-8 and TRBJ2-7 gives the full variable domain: GAGVSQSPRYKVAKRGQDVALRCDPISGHVSLFWYQQALGQGPEFLTYFQNEAQLDKSGLPSDRFFAERPEGSVSTLKIQRTQQEDSAVYLCASSRGDRGYEQYFGPGTRLTVT.

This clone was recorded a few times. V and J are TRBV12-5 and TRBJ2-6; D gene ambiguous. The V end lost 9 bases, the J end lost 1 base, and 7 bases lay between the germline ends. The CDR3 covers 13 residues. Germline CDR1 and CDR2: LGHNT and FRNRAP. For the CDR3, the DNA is TGTGCTAGCGTTGAGTCTGGGGCCAACGTCCTGACTTTC. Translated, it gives CASVESGANVLTF.

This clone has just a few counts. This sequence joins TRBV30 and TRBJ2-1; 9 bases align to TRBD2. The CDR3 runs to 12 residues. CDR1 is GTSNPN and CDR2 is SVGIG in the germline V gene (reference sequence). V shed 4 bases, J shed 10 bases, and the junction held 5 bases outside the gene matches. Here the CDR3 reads CAWTSGTSEQFF. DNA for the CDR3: TGTGCCTGGACGTCCGGGACTAGCGAGCAGTTCTTC.

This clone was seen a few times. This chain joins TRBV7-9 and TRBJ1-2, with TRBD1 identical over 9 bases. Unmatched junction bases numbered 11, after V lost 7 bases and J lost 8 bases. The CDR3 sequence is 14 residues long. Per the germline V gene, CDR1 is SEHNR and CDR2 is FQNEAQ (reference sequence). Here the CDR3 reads CASTAPGQGFGYTF. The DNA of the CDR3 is TGTGCCAGCACCGCTCCGGGACAGGGATTCGGCTACACCTTC.

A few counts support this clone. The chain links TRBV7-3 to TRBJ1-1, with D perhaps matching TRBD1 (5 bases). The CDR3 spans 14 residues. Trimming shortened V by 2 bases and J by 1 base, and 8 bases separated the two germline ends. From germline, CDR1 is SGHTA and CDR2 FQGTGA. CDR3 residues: CASSLDGQNTEAFF. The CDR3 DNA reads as TGTGCCAGCAGCTTAGACGGACAGAACACTGAAGCTTTCTTT. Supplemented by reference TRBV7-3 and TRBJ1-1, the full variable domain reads GAGVSQTPSNKVTEKGKYVELRCDPISGHTALYWYRQSLGQGPEFLIYFQGTGAADDSGLPNDRFFAVRPEGSVSTLKIQRTERGDSAVYLCASSLDGQNTEAFFGQGTRLTVV.

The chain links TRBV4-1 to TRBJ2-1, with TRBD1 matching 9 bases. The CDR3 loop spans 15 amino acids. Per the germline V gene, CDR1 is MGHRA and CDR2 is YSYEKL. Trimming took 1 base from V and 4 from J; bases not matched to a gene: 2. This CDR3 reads CASSQGDRAYNEQFF. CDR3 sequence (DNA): TGCGCCAGCAGCCAAGGGGACAGGGCTTACAATGAGCAGTTCTTC.

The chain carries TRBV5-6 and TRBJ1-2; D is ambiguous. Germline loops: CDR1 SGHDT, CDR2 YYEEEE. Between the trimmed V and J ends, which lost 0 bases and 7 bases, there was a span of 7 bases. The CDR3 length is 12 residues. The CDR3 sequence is CASSLGGRGYTF. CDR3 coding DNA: TGTGCCAGCAGCTTGGGAGGGCGTGGCTACACCTTC. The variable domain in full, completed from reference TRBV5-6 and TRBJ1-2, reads DAGVTQSPTHLIKTRGQQVTLRCSPKSGHDTVSWYQQALGQGPQFIFQYYEEEERQRGNFPDRFSGHQFPNYSSELNVNALLLGDSALYLCASSLGGRGYTFGSGTRLTVV.

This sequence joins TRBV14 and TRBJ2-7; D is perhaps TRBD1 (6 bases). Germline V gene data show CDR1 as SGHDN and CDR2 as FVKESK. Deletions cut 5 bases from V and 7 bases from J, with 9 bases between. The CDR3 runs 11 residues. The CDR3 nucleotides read TGTGCCAGCAGCTCAGGGGTTGAGCAGTACTTC. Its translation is CASSSGVEQYF.

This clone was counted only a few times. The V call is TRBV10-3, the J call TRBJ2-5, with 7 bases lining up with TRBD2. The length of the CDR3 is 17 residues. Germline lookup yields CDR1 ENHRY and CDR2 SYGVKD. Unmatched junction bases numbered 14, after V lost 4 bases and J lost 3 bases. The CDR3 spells CAISGGVSAGVEETQYF. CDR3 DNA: TGTGCCATCAGTGGCGGGGTGTCCGCGGGAGTGGAAGAGACCCAGTACTTC.

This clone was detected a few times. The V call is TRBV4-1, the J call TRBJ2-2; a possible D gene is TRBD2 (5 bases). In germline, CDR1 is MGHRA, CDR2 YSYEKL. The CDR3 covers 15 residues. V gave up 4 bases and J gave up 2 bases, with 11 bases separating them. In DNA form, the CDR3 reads TGCGCCAGCAGCCCTGATGGACTCAACACCGGGGAGCTGTTTTTT. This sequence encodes CASSPDGLNTGELFF.

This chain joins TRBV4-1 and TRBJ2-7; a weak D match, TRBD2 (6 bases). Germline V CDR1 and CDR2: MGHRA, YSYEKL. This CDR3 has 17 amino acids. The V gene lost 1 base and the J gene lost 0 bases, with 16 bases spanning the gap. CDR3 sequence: CASSQVISGGTSYEQYF. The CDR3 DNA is TGCGCCAGCAGCCAAGTCATTTCAGGAGGGACCTCCTACGAGCAGTACTTC.

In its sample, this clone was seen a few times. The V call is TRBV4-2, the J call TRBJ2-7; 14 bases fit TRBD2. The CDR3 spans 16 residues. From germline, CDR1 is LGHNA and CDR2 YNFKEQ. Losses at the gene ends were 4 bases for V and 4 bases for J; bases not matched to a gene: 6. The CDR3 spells CASSRLAGGAPYEQYF. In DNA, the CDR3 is TGTGCCAGCAGCCGACTAGCGGGAGGGGCGCCTTACGAGCAGTACTTC.

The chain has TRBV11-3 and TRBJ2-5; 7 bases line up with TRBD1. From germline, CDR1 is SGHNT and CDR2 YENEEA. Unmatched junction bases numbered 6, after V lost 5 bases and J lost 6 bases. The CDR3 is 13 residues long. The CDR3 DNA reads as TGTGCCAGCAGCCCAAGACAGGGCCAGACCCAGTACTTC. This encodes CASSPRQGQTQYF.

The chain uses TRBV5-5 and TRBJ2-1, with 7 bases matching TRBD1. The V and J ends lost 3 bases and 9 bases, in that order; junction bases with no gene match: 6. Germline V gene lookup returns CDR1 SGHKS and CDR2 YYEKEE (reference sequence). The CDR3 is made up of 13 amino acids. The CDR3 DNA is TGTGCCAGCAGCTCGACAGGGAATCTTGAGCAGTTCTTC. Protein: CASSSTGNLEQFF.

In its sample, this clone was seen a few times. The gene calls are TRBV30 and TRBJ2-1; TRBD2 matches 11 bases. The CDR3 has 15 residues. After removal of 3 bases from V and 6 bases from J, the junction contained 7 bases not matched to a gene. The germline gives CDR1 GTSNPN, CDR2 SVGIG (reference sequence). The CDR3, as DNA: TGTGCCTGGAGCAGGGCTAGCGGGAGGCTCAATGAGCAGTTCTTC. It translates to CAWSRASGRLNEQFF.

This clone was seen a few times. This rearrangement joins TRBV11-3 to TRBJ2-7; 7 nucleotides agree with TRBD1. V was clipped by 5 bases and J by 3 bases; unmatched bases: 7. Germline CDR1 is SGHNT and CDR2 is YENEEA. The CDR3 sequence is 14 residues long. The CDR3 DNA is TGTGCCAGCAGCCGCGAGACAGGGAACTACGAGCAGTACTTC. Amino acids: CASSRETGNYEQYF. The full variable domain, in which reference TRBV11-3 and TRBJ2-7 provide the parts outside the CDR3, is EAGVVQSPRYKIIEKKQPVAFWCNPISGHNTLYWYLQNLGQGPELLIRYENEEAVDDSQLPKDRFSAERLKGVDSTLKIQPAELGDSAVYLCASSRETGNYEQYFGPGTRLTVT.

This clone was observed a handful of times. Here the CDR3 reads CASSLRTSGSGDTQYF. The DNA for the CDR3 is TGCGCCAGCAGCTTGAGGACTAGCGGGAGTGGGGATACGCAGTATTTT. The chain joins TRBV4-1 to TRBJ2-3, with 13 bases matching TRBD2. V was clipped by 5 bases and J by 6 bases; unmatched bases: 8. This CDR3 comprises 16 residues. Germline-derived CDR1 and CDR2 are MGHRA and YSYEKL.

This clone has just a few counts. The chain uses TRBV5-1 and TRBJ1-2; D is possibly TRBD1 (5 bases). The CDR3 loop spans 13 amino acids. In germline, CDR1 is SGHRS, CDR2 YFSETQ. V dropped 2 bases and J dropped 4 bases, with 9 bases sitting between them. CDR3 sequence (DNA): TGCGCCAGCAGCTTCGGGACTAGCTATGGCTACACCTTC. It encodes CASSFGTSYGYTF.

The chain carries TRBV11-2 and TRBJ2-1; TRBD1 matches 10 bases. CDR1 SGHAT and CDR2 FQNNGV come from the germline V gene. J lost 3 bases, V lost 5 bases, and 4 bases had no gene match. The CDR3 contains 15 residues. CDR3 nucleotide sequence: TGTGCCAGCAGCGGAAGGACAGGGGGCTACAATGAGCAGTTCTTC. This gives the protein CASSGRTGGYNEQFF.

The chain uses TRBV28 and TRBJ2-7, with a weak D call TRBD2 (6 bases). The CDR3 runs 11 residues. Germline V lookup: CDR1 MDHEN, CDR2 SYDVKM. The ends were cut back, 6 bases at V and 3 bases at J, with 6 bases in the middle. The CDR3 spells CASRGGYEQYF. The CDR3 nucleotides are TGTGCCAGCAGGGGAGGCTACGAGCAGTACTTC.

Written as DNA, the CDR3 is TGCGCCAGCAGCTCGCCGGGACAGGATCGAACTGAAGCTTTCTTT. This gives the protein CASSSPGQDRTEAFF. The rearrangement links TRBV5-1 to TRBJ1-1; 8 nucleotides match TRBD1. CDR1 is SGHRS and CDR2 is YFSETQ in the germline V gene. CDR3 length equals 15 residues. Trimming took 3 bases from V and 5 from J; bases not matched to a gene: 9.